This T cell receptor (beta chain) was profiled in a study of T cell changes during pregnancy in multiple sclerosis. After removal of 6 bases from V and 7 bases from J, the junction contained 11 bases not matched to a gene. This CDR3 comprises 16 residues. Germline V gene data show CDR1 as SNHLY and CDR2 as FYNNEI. The protocol was immunoSEQ multiplex PCR, while the TCRdb copy is restricted to in-frame clones and leaves out a portion. The sample has 100,000 or so clones; around 92% are singletons. The V and J genes are TRBV2 and TRBJ1-4, with 10 bases matching TRBD1. The clonotype was recovered from a female donor with multiple sclerosis, enrolled in a pregnancy study. Sequences were derived from peripheral blood, sampled in the second trimester of pregnancy. Written as DNA, the CDR3 is TGTGCCAGCAGCGAAAGGACAGGGGGGCGGCGTGAAAAACTGTTTTTT. This sequence encodes CASSERTGGRREKLFF.